Listed below are T cell receptor beta chains from one sample, sequenced in a study of blood T cell repertoires in COVID-19. Assay used: immunoSEQ multiplex PCR; TCRdb lists only in-frame clones, some missing. The sample has some 50,000 clones, approximately 80% seen once; the top ten hold roughly three fifths. Sequencing was performed on peripheral blood. The receptors come from a man aged 65 to 79 with acute or convalescent COVID-19. CDR3s include the opening cysteine and the closing phenylalanine or tryptophan. The D gene is left open where the match is weak. Size values are once, few and many counts, or a class for expanded clones, and some rows have none.

J gene: TRBJ2-2
clone size: once
D gene: NA
V gene: TRBV6-2/TRBV6-3
CDR3 DNA: TGTGCCAGCAGTTCGTCAGGGGCCGGGGAGCTGTTTTTT
CDR3 protein: CASSSSGAGELFF

J gene: TRBJ2-1
clone size: NA
D gene: NA
V gene: TRBV19
CDR3 DNA: TGTGCCAGTATGAGAACAGCAAGCTCCTACAATGAGCAGTTCTTC
CDR3 protein: CASMRTASSYNEQFF

J gene: TRBJ1-4
clone size: NA
D gene: NA
V gene: TRBV30
CDR3 DNA: TGTGCCTGGAGTGATGGGGGGAGGGATGAAAAACTGTTTTTT
CDR3 protein: CAWSDGGRDEKLFF

J gene: TRBJ1-4
clone size: NA
D gene: NA
V gene: TRBV30
CDR3 DNA: TGTGCCTGGAGTGGAGCCTCTAATGAAAAACTGTTTTTT
CDR3 protein: CAWSGASNEKLFF

J gene: TRBJ2-5
clone size: NA
D gene: TRBD2
V gene: TRBV2
CDR3 DNA: TGTGCCAGCAGTGAAGCGCGTTGGACTAGCGGCCGGGGTCAAGAGACCCAGTACTTC
CDR3 protein: CASSEARWTSGRGQETQYF

J gene: TRBJ2-5
clone size: NA
D gene: NA
V gene: TRBV3-1/TRBV3-2
CDR3 DNA: TGTGCCAGCAGCCAAGCTGAGAAGACCCAGTACTTC
CDR3 protein: CASSQAEKTQYF

J gene: TRBJ2-3
clone size: once
D gene: NA
V gene: TRBV5-8
CDR3 DNA: TGTGCCAGCAGCCTACAGGCCGGCACAGATACGCAGTATTTT
CDR3 protein: CASSLQAGTDTQYF

J gene: TRBJ1-1
clone size: NA
D gene: NA
V gene: TRBV18
CDR3 DNA: TGTGCCAGCTCACCTGTACAGGCAACGAACACTGAAGCTTTCTTT
CDR3 protein: CASSPVQATNTEAFF

J gene: TRBJ2-1
clone size: NA
D gene: TRBD2
V gene: TRBV10-2
CDR3 DNA: TGCGCCAGCAGTCTTCCATCGCGGGAGGCGGGCAATGAGCAGTTCTTC
CDR3 protein: CASSLPSREAGNEQFF

J gene: TRBJ1-5
clone size: NA
D gene: TRBD1
V gene: TRBV19
CDR3 DNA: TGTGCCAGTAGTATACGGAGCAGGGGGGATAGCAATCAGCCCCAGCATTTT
CDR3 protein: CASSIRSRGDSNQPQHF

J gene: TRBJ2-2
clone size: NA
D gene: NA
V gene: TRBV19
CDR3 DNA: TGTGCCAGTAATCGGGGGAGCCCGAGAACCGGGGAGCTGTTTTTT
CDR3 protein: CASNRGSPRTGELFF

J gene: TRBJ2-5
clone size: once
D gene: NA
V gene: TRBV4-2
CDR3 DNA: TGTGCCAGCAGTCGACAAGAGAGAGGGGAGACCCAGTACTTC
CDR3 protein: CASSRQERGETQYF

J gene: TRBJ2-1
clone size: NA
D gene: NA
V gene: TRBV7-2
CDR3 DNA: TGTGCCAGCAGCTTAAGCCGCGGGGTCTACAATGAGCAGTTCTTC
CDR3 protein: CASSLSRGVYNEQFF

J gene: TRBJ1-4
clone size: NA
D gene: TRBD1
V gene: TRBV5-6
CDR3 DNA: TGTGCCAGCAGCGTCAACAGGGGGCAGGTTCAAGAAAAACTGTTTTTT
CDR3 protein: CASSVNRGQVQEKLFF

J gene: TRBJ2-3
clone size: NA
D gene: NA
V gene: TRBV27
CDR3 DNA: TGTGCCAGCAGTTCCCCGAGAGCTAATACGCAGTATTTT
CDR3 protein: CASSSPRANTQYF

J gene: TRBJ1-4
clone size: once
D gene: TRBD1
V gene: TRBV6-5
CDR3 DNA: TGTGCCAGCAGTTACTCCGGACAGGGGATTGAAAAACTGTTTTTT
CDR3 protein: CASSYSGQGIEKLFF

J gene: TRBJ2-2
clone size: NA
D gene: NA
V gene: TRBV25-1
CDR3 DNA: TGTGCCACCCAACACAGGGACACCGGGGAGCTGTTTTTT
CDR3 protein: CATQHRDTGELFF

J gene: TRBJ2-2
clone size: NA
D gene: NA
V gene: TRBV14
CDR3 DNA: TGTGCCAGCAGCCAAGATCCTGGCGGCTACACCGGGGAGCTGTTTTTT
CDR3 protein: CASSQDPGGYTGELFF

J gene: TRBJ1-1
clone size: once
D gene: NA
V gene: TRBV3-1/TRBV3-2
CDR3 DNA: TGTGCCAGCAGCCAAGACGAGCTTCGCCTTGTTGAAGCTTTCTTT
CDR3 protein: CASSQDELRLVEAFF

J gene: TRBJ1-1
clone size: NA
D gene: NA
V gene: TRBV6-5
CDR3 DNA: TGTGCCAGCAGTTACTCGGCAGGCCAAGTTGAAGCTTTCTTT
CDR3 protein: CASSYSAGQVEAFF

J gene: TRBJ2-7
clone size: NA
D gene: TRBD1
V gene: TRBV6-1
CDR3 DNA: TGTGCCAGCAGTGCACCGGGACAGGGCAGAAACTACGAGCAGTACTTC
CDR3 protein: CASSAPGQGRNYEQYF

J gene: TRBJ2-2
clone size: NA
D gene: TRBD1
V gene: TRBV5-1
CDR3 DNA: TGCGCCAGCAGCCTAACCGGGACAGGGGCTTCCGGGGAGCTGTTTTTT
CDR3 protein: CASSLTGTGASGELFF

J gene: TRBJ2-7
clone size: NA
D gene: TRBD1
V gene: TRBV6-5
CDR3 DNA: TGTGCCAGCAGTTCCCGGACAGGGGGGATTTTCGAGCAGTACTTC
CDR3 protein: CASSSRTGGIFEQYF

J gene: TRBJ2-7
clone size: NA
D gene: TRBD1
V gene: TRBV5-1
CDR3 DNA: TGCGCCAGCAACGACCAACCGGGACAGGGGGCTGTGCAGTACTTC
CDR3 protein: CASNDQPGQGAVQYF

J gene: TRBJ1-5
clone size: NA
D gene: NA
V gene: TRBV5-6
CDR3 DNA: TGTGCCAGCAGCTTGTTAAATCAGCCCCAGCATTTT
CDR3 protein: CASSLLNQPQHF

J gene: TRBJ1-4
clone size: NA
D gene: TRBD1
V gene: TRBV28
CDR3 DNA: TGTGCCAGCAGTTTTGGTAGGCAGGGGGCAGGTAATGAAAAACTGTTTTTT
CDR3 protein: CASSFGRQGAGNEKLFF

J gene: TRBJ1-2
clone size: few
D gene: NA
V gene: TRBV28
CDR3 DNA: TGTGCCAGCAGCCCCGAGGGCGCAAGGAGCAACACCTTC
CDR3 protein: CASSPEGARSNTF

J gene: TRBJ2-1
clone size: NA
D gene: TRBD2
V gene: TRBV6-2/TRBV6-3
CDR3 DNA: TGTGCCAGCAGTTACTCGAATGCAGGCGGGGGGGCCGATGAGCAGTTCTTC
CDR3 protein: CASSYSNAGGGADEQFF

J gene: TRBJ1-4
clone size: NA
D gene: NA
V gene: TRBV6-2/TRBV6-3
CDR3 DNA: TGTGCCAGCAGTTACTCGGCGGTTGGCGGAACTAATGAAAAACTGTTTTTT
CDR3 protein: CASSYSAVGGTNEKLFF

J gene: TRBJ1-2
clone size: once
D gene: NA
V gene: TRBV4-3
CDR3 DNA: TGCGCCAGCAGCCAAGATCAGGGGCTGGGCTACACCTTC
CDR3 protein: CASSQDQGLGYTF

J gene: TRBJ2-1
clone size: once
D gene: NA
V gene: TRBV6-4
CDR3 DNA: TGTGCCAGCAGTGCTGGGACTTCGGGAAATGAGCAGTTCTTC
CDR3 protein: CASSAGTSGNEQFF

J gene: TRBJ1-2
clone size: NA
D gene: NA
V gene: TRBV19
CDR3 DNA: TGTGCCAGTAGCCACACTAGCAGGTTGGACGGCTACACCTTC
CDR3 protein: CASSHTSRLDGYTF

J gene: TRBJ1-6
clone size: NA
D gene: NA
V gene: TRBV12-3/TRBV12-4
CDR3 DNA: TGTGCCAGCACCAGCTCCTATAATTCACCCCTCCACTTT
CDR3 protein: CASTSSYNSPLHF

J gene: TRBJ2-2
clone size: NA
D gene: TRBD2
V gene: TRBV3-1/TRBV3-2
CDR3 DNA: TGTGCCAGCCGGGGGGAACCCACCGGGGAGCTGTTTTTT
CDR3 protein: CASRGEPTGELFF

J gene: TRBJ2-2
clone size: NA
D gene: TRBD2
V gene: TRBV5-1
CDR3 DNA: TGCGCCAGTTCCGGAAGGGGGACTAGCATCGCCGGGGAGCTGTTTTTT
CDR3 protein: CASSGRGTSIAGELFF

J gene: TRBJ1-6
clone size: NA
D gene: NA
V gene: TRBV4-3
CDR3 DNA: TGCGCCAGCAGCGAGGGACAAGTGGCACCCCTCCACTTT
CDR3 protein: CASSEGQVAPLHF

J gene: TRBJ2-7
clone size: NA
D gene: NA
V gene: TRBV29-1
CDR3 DNA: TGCAGCGTCCTTAGCGACGAGCAGTACTTC
CDR3 protein: CSVLSDEQYF

J gene: TRBJ2-7
clone size: NA
D gene: NA
V gene: TRBV28
CDR3 DNA: TGTGCCAGCTCGTACGGTCAAGCCTACGAGCAGTACTTC
CDR3 protein: CASSYGQAYEQYF

J gene: TRBJ2-1
clone size: NA
D gene: NA
V gene: TRBV4-1
CDR3 DNA: TGCGCCAGCAGCCAATCTTACAGGGCTGATTATTACAATGAGCAGTTCTTC
CDR3 protein: CASSQSYRADYYNEQFF

J gene: TRBJ1-1
clone size: NA
D gene: NA
V gene: TRBV21-1
CDR3 DNA: TGTGCCAGCAGCAAAGACTCCAGGGGTGAAGGGACTGAAGCTTTCTTT
CDR3 protein: CASSKDSRGEGTEAFF

J gene: TRBJ1-4
clone size: NA
D gene: TRBD1
V gene: TRBV7-9
CDR3 DNA: TGTGCCAGCAGCCCCGACAGGGCCCTCGATGAAAAACTGTTTTTT
CDR3 protein: CASSPDRALDEKLFF

J gene: TRBJ2-7
clone size: NA
D gene: NA
V gene: TRBV7-9
CDR3 DNA: TGTGCCAGCAGCTCCACAGGGGGGGGTATCATCTACGAGCAGTACTTC
CDR3 protein: CASSSTGGGIIYEQYF

J gene: TRBJ1-1
clone size: NA
D gene: TRBD1
V gene: TRBV27
CDR3 DNA: TGTGCCAGCAGGACACAGGGGGCCGGATCTGAAGCTTTCTTT
CDR3 protein: CASRTQGAGSEAFF

J gene: TRBJ1-1
clone size: NA
D gene: NA
V gene: TRBV5-1
CDR3 DNA: TGCGCCAGCAGCCGCATACCCGGAGGGCTCGTGGGTGAAGCTTTCTTT
CDR3 protein: CASSRIPGGLVGEAFF

J gene: TRBJ1-2
clone size: few
D gene: NA
V gene: TRBV6-5
CDR3 DNA: TGTGCCAGCAGTCCTGGTGGGGGCAGTGGCTACACCTTC
CDR3 protein: CASSPGGGSGYTF

J gene: TRBJ1-1
clone size: NA
D gene: NA
V gene: TRBV18
CDR3 DNA: TGTGCCAGCTCACAGCGCTCGGGGGAAGCTTTCTTT
CDR3 protein: CASSQRSGEAFF

J gene: TRBJ1-5
clone size: NA
D gene: TRBD1
V gene: TRBV18
CDR3 DNA: TGTGCCAGCTCACCATTGGGACAGGGGCCCCAGCATTTT
CDR3 protein: CASSPLGQGPQHF

J gene: TRBJ1-6
clone size: NA
D gene: NA
V gene: TRBV30
CDR3 DNA: TGTGCCTGGAGCCCCCCCCGTTCACCCCTCCACTTT
CDR3 protein: CAWSPPRSPLHF

J gene: TRBJ1-1
clone size: NA
D gene: TRBD1
V gene: TRBV5-1
CDR3 DNA: TGCGCCAGCAGCTTGGAATACCAGGGGGCTGGGGAAGCTTTCTTT
CDR3 protein: CASSLEYQGAGEAFF